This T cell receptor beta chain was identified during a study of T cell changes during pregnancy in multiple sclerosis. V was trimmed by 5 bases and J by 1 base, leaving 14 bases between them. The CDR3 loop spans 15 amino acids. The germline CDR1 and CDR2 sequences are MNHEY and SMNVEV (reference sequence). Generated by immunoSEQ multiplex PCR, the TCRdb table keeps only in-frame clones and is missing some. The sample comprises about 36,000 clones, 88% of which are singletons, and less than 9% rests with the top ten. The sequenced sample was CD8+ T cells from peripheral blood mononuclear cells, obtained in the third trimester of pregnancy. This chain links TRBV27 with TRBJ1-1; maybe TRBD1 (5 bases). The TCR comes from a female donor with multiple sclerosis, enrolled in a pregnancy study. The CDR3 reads CASSNGVGANTEAFF. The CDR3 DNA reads TGTGCCAGCAGTAATGGAGTAGGGGCGAACACTGAAGCTTTCTTT.